One and the same sample provided the 16 T cell receptor beta chains below, sequenced in a study of beta chain features in type 1 diabetes. Study findings and constraints: Researchers report that Type 1 diabetes patients had moderately but significantly shorter TCRB CDR3s across all four CD4+ subsets.

Expressed TCRB transcripts were sequenced because the entire RNA isolate underwent reverse transcription. Method: immunoSEQ multiplex PCR; TCRdb's copy keeps in-frame clones and lacks some. The table records over 150,000 clones, 7% to 9% of them present only once. The antigens of these receptors remain unknown. The sequenced material came from central memory CD4+ T cells from blood. The receptors derive from a man aged 18 to 30 with type 1 diabetes.

There are many counts of this clone. The V and J genes are TRBV29-1 and TRBJ1-2, with 11 bases that match TRBD1. CDR1 and CDR2 (germline): SQVTM, ANQGSEA. The V segment lost 7 bases and the J segment 4 bases; nucleotides outside the gene matches: 11. The CDR3 consists of 15 residues. Here the CDR3 reads CSAAGTGGAVYGYTF. The CDR3 region has the DNA TGCAGCGCAGCCGGGACAGGGGGTGCGGTCTATGGCTACACCTTC. The full variable domain, rest sourced from reference TRBV29-1 and TRBJ1-2, is SAVISQKPSRDICQRGTSLTIQCQVDSQVTMMFWYRQQPGQSLTLIATANQGSEATYESGFVIDKFPISRPNLTFSTLTVSNMSPEDSSIYLCSAAGTGGAVYGYTFGSGTRLTVV.

This clone was counted only a few times. The chain links TRBV11-2 to TRBJ1-2; D is unresolved. CDR1 is SGHAT, CDR2 FQNNGV, per germline. The CDR3 is 15 amino acids. V was trimmed by 0 bases and J by 3 bases, leaving 11 bases between them. As DNA, the CDR3 is TGTGCCAGCAGCTTAGAGGGCACGGCAGACTATGGCTACACCTTC. Amino acid sequence: CASSLEGTADYGYTF.

The chain combines TRBV28 with TRBJ2-7, with D possibly being TRBD1 (6 bases). V was clipped by 4 bases and J by 0 bases, with 13 bases between them. In germline, CDR1 is MDHEN, CDR2 SYDVKM. The CDR3 length is 15 residues. CDR3 nucleotide sequence: TGTGCCAGCAGTTCACCTACGACAGGCTCCTACGAGCAGTACTTC. Translation: CASSSPTTGSYEQYF.

This clone has just a few counts. The chain recombines TRBV18 with TRBJ1-2; D gene ambiguous. Trimming cost V 3 bases and J 5 bases, with 10 bases left between them. Germline V gene data show CDR1 as KGHSH and CDR2 as LQKENI. This CDR3 region has 13 residues. The CDR3 loop is CASSPFDRYGYTF. The CDR3 nucleotides read TGTGCCAGCTCACCCTTCGATAGATATGGCTACACCTTC.

V is TRBV7-2 and J is TRBJ1-3, with D possibly matching TRBD1 (6 bases). Germline CDR1 reads SGHTA; CDR2 reads FQGNSA. The germline V and J ends were trimmed by 2 bases and 0 bases, with 11 bases remaining between them. This CDR3 has 16 residues. In DNA, the CDR3 is TGTGCCAGCAGCTTAAGACAGGATAACTCTGGAAACACCATATATTTT. Residues: CASSLRQDNSGNTIYF.

The sample holds a few counts of this clone. The V gene is TRBV28, the J gene TRBJ2-5; D not resolved. Germline CDR1 reads MDHEN; CDR2 reads SYDVKM. Deletions cut 3 bases from V and 5 bases from J, with 13 bases between. This CDR3 region has 14 residues. The CDR3 sequence is CASSLELLGETQYF. CDR3 DNA: TGTGCCAGCAGTTTGGAGTTACTCGGGGAGACCCAGTACTTC. Based on the CDR3 plus reference TRBV28 and TRBJ2-5, the full variable domain is DVKVTQSSRYLVKRTGEKVFLECVQDMDHENMFWYRQDPGLGLRLIYFSYDVKMKEKGDIPEGYSVSREKKERFSLILESASTNQTSMYLCASSLELLGETQYFGPGTRLLVL.

This clone was detected a few times. The V gene is TRBV7-2, the J gene TRBJ2-5; TRBD1 matches at 7 bases. After removal of 3 bases from V and 10 bases from J, the junction contained 14 bases not matched to a gene. Germline V CDR1 and CDR2: SGHTA, FQGNSA. CDR3 length: 15 amino acids. The DNA of the CDR3 is TGTGCCAGCAGCTTTCGTGGACAGGCTATTTCGAGCCAGTACTTC. It codes for CASSFRGQAISSQYF.

This clone was counted a few times. The chain couples TRBV18 to TRBJ2-7; no clear D. Trimming stripped 3 bases from V and 0 bases from J, with 6 bases between. Looked up from germline, CDR1 is KGHSH and CDR2 is LQKENI. The CDR3 is 13 residues long. The CDR3 is CASSPGFSYEQYF. The CDR3, as DNA: TGTGCCAGCTCACCCGGGTTCTCCTACGAGCAGTACTTC. Full variable domain (remainder filled in from reference TRBV18 and TRBJ2-7): NAGVMQNPRHLVRRRGQEARLRCSPMKGHSHVYWYRQLPEEGLKFMVYLQKENIIDESGMPKERFSAEFPKEGPSILRIQQVVRGDSAAYFCASSPGFSYEQYFGPGTRLTVT.

This chain links TRBV7-2 with TRBJ1-3; 10 nucleotides align to TRBD1. In germline, CDR1 is SGHTA, CDR2 FQGNSA. This CDR3 region has 14 residues. V lost 5 bases to trimming and J lost 5 bases; unmatched junction nucleotides: 3. The DNA of the CDR3 is TGTGCCAGCAGCGGGACAGGGGCCCGAAACACCATATATTTT. This encodes CASSGTGARNTIYF.

In its sample, this clone was seen a few times. The CDR3 is CASSYAAGNYEQYF. CDR3 coding DNA: TGTGCCAGCAGTTACGCGGCGGGCAACTACGAGCAGTACTTC. The rearrangement joins TRBV6-5 to TRBJ2-7; TRBD2 is a possible D gene (5 bases). The germline V and J ends were trimmed by 2 bases and 3 bases, with 11 bases remaining between them. Germline assignment: CDR1 MNHEY and CDR2 SVGAGI. The CDR3 is made up of 14 amino acids.

This clone has just a few counts. The junction shows a germline mismatch at one end, possibly a read error. CDR3 nucleotides: TGTGCCAGCAGCTTGTGGTGGGACTCCGCTTTC. This gives the protein CASSLWWDSAF. V usage is TRBV5-6 and J usage is TRBJ2-7; weak D call: TRBD2 (6 bases). The CDR3 extends over 11 amino acids. Germline loops: CDR1 SGHDT, CDR2 YYEEEE. The entire variable domain, with the rest obtained from reference TRBV5-6 and TRBJ2-7, is as follows: DAGVTQSPTHLIKTRGQQVTLRCSPKSGHDTVSWYQQALGQGPQFIFQYYEEEERQRGNFPDRFSGHQFPNYSSELNVNALLLGDSALYLCASSLWWDSAFGPGTRLTVT.

V and J are TRBV5-6 and TRBJ2-5, with TRBD1 identical over 7 bases. V shed 0 bases, J shed 4 bases, and the junction held 3 bases outside the gene matches. CDR1 and CDR2 (germline): SGHDT, YYEEEE. The CDR3 length is 14 residues. CDR3 coding DNA: TGTGCCAGCAGCTTGGGGGCAGGGGGAGAGACCCAGTACTTC. Translation: CASSLGAGGETQYF. Looking up the rest from reference TRBV5-6 and TRBJ2-5 gives the full variable domain: DAGVTQSPTHLIKTRGQQVTLRCSPKSGHDTVSWYQQALGQGPQFIFQYYEEEERQRGNFPDRFSGHQFPNYSSELNVNALLLGDSALYLCASSLGAGGETQYFGPGTRLLVL.

There are many counts of this clone. The rearrangement links TRBV7-9 to TRBJ2-1; possibly TRBD1 for D (6 bases). Per germline, CDR1 SEHNR and CDR2 FQNEAQ (reference sequence). CDR3 size: 14 residues. Trimming cost V 5 bases and J 6 bases, with 14 bases left between them. CDR3 sequence: CASSPNRVGNEQFF. As DNA, the CDR3 is TGTGCCAGCAGCCCCAACAGGGTGGGCAATGAGCAGTTCTTC.

This sequence joins TRBV10-3 and TRBJ1-2, with unresolved D. CDR3 size: 14 residues. Germline lookup yields CDR1 ENHRY and CDR2 SYGVKD. Trimming took 1 base from V and 5 from J, leaving 11 bases between them. The CDR3 sequence: CAISEYNGGYGYTF. CDR3 nucleotide sequence: TGTGCCATCAGTGAGTACAACGGCGGGTATGGCTACACCTTC.

The CDR3 loop is CAWSVLREKLFF. The CDR3 nucleotides read TGTGCCTGGAGTGTATTGCGTGAAAAACTGTTTTTT. The chain carries TRBV30 and TRBJ1-4; D not resolved. Trimming took 0 bases from V and 7 from J, leaving 6 bases between them. The CDR3 runs 12 residues. The germline CDR1 and CDR2 sequences are GTSNPN and SVGIG (reference sequence).

There are a few counts of this clone. The chain is built from TRBV9 and TRBJ2-4; TRBD2 matches at 8 bases. The CDR3 is 14 amino acids. The germline V gene has CDR1 SGDLS and CDR2 YYNGEE. V lost 0 bases, J lost 4 bases, and 0 bases stayed unmatched. The CDR3 spells CASSVAGGKNIQYF. CDR3 sequence (DNA): TGTGCCAGCAGCGTAGCGGGGGGGAAAAACATTCAGTACTTC.